Included here is one T cell receptor beta chain sequence, with context. Its antigen is undetermined. This sample stems from a study of cytomegalovirus exposure and HLA in healthy donors. The length of the CDR3 is 16 residues. Looked up from germline, CDR1 is SNHLY and CDR2 is FYNNEI. Trimming removed 4 bases from V and 8 bases from J; junction bases left unmatched: 10. General study findings and limits: Another analysis was done later, and it associated 16,951 TCR beta sequences with HLA alleles at 0.05 false discovery rate.

Donors showed nominal health when sampled, although they likely had unrecorded immune exposures. PCR primers comprised 60 Vbeta and 13 Jbeta primers. TCRdb's copy holds only in-frame clones and misses some; the assay was immunoSEQ multiplex PCR. Of about 140,000 clones listed, around 80% are singletons. V and J are TRBV2 and TRBJ2-1, with 11 bases aligning to TRBD1. The clonotype was recovered from a young man in good health and CMV-seropositive. Sequenced input: PBMCs. DNA for the CDR3: TGTGCCAGCAGTGCAGCCCGGGACAGGGGGTTCGATGAGCAGTTCTTC. Translating it yields CASSAARDRGFDEQFF.